One and the same sample provided the 8 T cell receptor beta chains below, sequenced in a study of cytomegalovirus exposure and HLA in healthy donors. PCR involved 60 Vbeta and 13 Jbeta primers. Profiled with immunoSEQ multiplex PCR; TCRdb holds only in-frame clones, not every one. The profile shows about 80,000 clones, roughly 65% of them singletons. The specimen sequenced was PBMCs. Every receptor here comes from a male donor in good health and CMV-seropositive.

This clone was observed a few times. As DNA, the CDR3 is TGTGCCAGCTCCCGTCGGGTAGAGAACACTGAAGCTTTCTTT. Its protein product is CASSRRVENTEAFF. The chain employs TRBV18 and TRBJ1-1, with no clear D. Germline CDR1 and CDR2: KGHSH and LQKENI. Trimming took off 6 bases at V and 1 base at J, with 12 bases between the two ends. The CDR3 totals 14 residues.

This clone was counted a few times. V is TRBV7-9 and J is TRBJ2-7; D uncertain. The CDR3 extends over 13 amino acids. Germline V lookup: CDR1 SEHNR, CDR2 FQNEAQ (reference sequence). The V and J ends lost 5 bases and 3 bases respectively, with 11 bases between them. The CDR3 loop reads CASSLYASYEQYF. In DNA, the CDR3 is TGTGCCAGCAGCCTCTACGCTAGCTACGAGCAGTACTTC. Drawing the rest from reference TRBV7-9 and TRBJ2-7, the complete variable domain is DTGVSQNPRHKITKRGQNVTFRCDPISEHNRLYWYRQTLGQGPEFLTYFQNEAQLEKSRLLSDRFSAERPKGSFSTLEIQRTEQGDSAMYLCASSLYASYEQYFGPGTRLTVT.

The chain combines TRBV5-6 with TRBJ2-7; tentative D call: TRBD1 (5 bases). The V end lost 4 bases, the J end lost 2 bases, and 25 bases lay between the germline ends. The germline CDR1 and CDR2 sequences are SGHDT and YYEEEE. The CDR3 runs 18 residues. CDR3 sequence: CASSRRQSRITSTYEQYF. The CDR3 DNA reads TGTGCCAGCAGCCGAAGACAGTCCCGAATTACGTCAACCTACGAGCAGTACTTC.

V and J are TRBV29-1 and TRBJ2-5; 9 bases fit TRBD1. CDR3 length equals 15 residues. Looked up from germline, CDR1 is SQVTM and CDR2 is ANQGSEA. The ends lost 0 bases at V and 2 bases at J; junction bases unmatched: 4. CDR3 DNA: TGCAGCGTTGAAGACCCCGACAGGGGGCAAGAGACCCAGTACTTC. Amino acids: CSVEDPDRGQETQYF.

This clone came up a few times. V usage is TRBV30 and J usage is TRBJ1-2; the D gene is possibly TRBD1 (5 bases). The CDR3 consists of 13 residues. CDR1 and CDR2 (germline): GTSNPN, SVGIG (reference sequence). Trimming removed 3 bases from V and 4 bases from J, with 12 bases in between. This CDR3 is CAWSHRDSYGYTF. CDR3 bases: TGTGCCTGGAGCCACCGGGACTCCTATGGCTACACCTTC.

A few counts support this clone. This chain joins TRBV4-2 and TRBJ2-7, with 7 bases aligning to TRBD1. CDR1 and CDR2 (germline): LGHNA, YNFKEQ. This CDR3 is 14 amino acids long. Unmatched junction bases numbered 4, after V lost 3 bases and J lost 2 bases. The CDR3 region is CASSQQTGPYEQYF. CDR3 DNA sequence: TGTGCCAGCAGCCAGCAGACAGGGCCCTACGAGCAGTACTTC.

The V gene is TRBV23-1, the J gene TRBJ1-3, with D perhaps TRBD1 (5 bases). TRBV23-1 is an ORF for which the function is uncertain. V was trimmed by 0 bases and J by 0 bases, leaving 15 bases between them. The CDR3 runs 18 residues. CDR3 nucleotides: TGCGCCAGCAGTCAATCGGACAAAACGGACCTCTCTGGAAACACCATATATTTT. Encoded protein: CASSQSDKTDLSGNTIYF.

The J gene is TRBJ2-7, the V gene TRBV9; 7 bases are shared with TRBD2. CDR1 is SGDLS, CDR2 YYNGEE, per germline. J was trimmed by 6 bases and V by 0 bases; bases with no gene match: 6. The CDR3 loop spans 14 amino acids. The CDR3 loop is CASSVASREGEQYF. In nucleotides, the CDR3 is TGTGCCAGCAGCGTAGCTTCCAGGGAGGGCGAGCAGTACTTC.